This record looks at one T cell receptor beta chain sequence and its context. The antigen remains undetermined. The entry originates in a study of OX40 agonist ivuxolimab in advanced cancers. Study-wide results and limits: Blood T cells, both CD4+ and CD8+, expanded clonally by week 6 at 0.1 to 3.0 mg/kg. Some nonresponders additionally presented with little normalized T-cell clonal expansion.

The table came from immunoSEQ multiplex PCR; TCRdb's copy has only in-frame clones and leaves some out. The repertoire includes approximately 60,000 clones, about 89% of them detected once, and about 5.6% sits in the top ten. V was pared by 4 bases and J by 7 bases, with 17 bases of the junction left unmatched. This CDR3 comprises 17 residues. The germline V gene has CDR1 SGHRS and CDR2 YFSETQ. The chain uses TRBV5-1 and TRBJ2-5; TRBD1 matches 9 bases. This specimen was CD4+ or CD8+ T cells sorted from blood, taken in a trial of the OX40 agonist ivuxolimab. The TCR sequence derives from an adult with an advanced solid tumor such as melanoma, head and neck, liver or kidney cancer. This CDR3 reads CASSPGQGSYGRGTQYF. The CDR3 coding sequence is TGCGCCAGCAGCCCGGGACAGGGATCATACGGAAGAGGGACCCAGTACTTC.